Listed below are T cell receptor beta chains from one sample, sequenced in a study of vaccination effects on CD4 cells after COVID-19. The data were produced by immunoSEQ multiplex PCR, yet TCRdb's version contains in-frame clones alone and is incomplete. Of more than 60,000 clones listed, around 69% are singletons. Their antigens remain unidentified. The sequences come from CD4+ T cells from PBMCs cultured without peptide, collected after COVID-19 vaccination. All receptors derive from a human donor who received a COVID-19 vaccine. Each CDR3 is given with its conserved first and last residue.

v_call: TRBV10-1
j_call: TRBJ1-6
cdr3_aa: CASSPGTNGSPLHF

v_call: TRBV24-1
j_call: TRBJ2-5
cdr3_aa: CATSDPPGLVGKETQYF

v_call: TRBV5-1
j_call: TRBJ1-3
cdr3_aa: CASSLDPGGNTIYF

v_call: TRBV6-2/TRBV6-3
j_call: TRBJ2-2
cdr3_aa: CASSYGMWTGELFF

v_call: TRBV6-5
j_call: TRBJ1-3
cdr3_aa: CASSYSFQSSGNTIYF

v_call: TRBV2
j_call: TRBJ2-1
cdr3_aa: CASSVGRGYNEQFF

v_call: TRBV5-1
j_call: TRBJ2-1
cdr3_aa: CASTMDPLNEQFF

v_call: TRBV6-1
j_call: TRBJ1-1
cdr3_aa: CASSEFDRSNTEAFF

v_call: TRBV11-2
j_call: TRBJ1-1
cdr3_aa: CASSSRGRAGVIVTEAFF

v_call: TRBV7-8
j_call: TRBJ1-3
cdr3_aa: CASSLVTGEDTIYF

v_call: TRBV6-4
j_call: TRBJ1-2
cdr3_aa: CASRLGTGNGGYTF

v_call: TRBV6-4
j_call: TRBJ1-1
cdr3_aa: CASSDSGQGLTEAFF

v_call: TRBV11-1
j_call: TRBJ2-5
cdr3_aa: CASRKQGAGETQYF

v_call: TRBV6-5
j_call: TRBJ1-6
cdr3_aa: CASSSYRGSANSPLHF

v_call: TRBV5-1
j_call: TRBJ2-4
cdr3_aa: CASSLEGGDLAKNIQYF

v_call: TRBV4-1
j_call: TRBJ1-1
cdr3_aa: CASSSTARTEAFF

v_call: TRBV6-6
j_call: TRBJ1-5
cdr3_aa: CASSYSGQPNQPQHF

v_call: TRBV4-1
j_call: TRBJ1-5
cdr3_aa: CASSRGQEGQPQHF

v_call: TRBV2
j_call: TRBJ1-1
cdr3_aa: CASSVGQGAGAFF

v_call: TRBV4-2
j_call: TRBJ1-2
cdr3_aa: CASSQDLTGGAWGYTF

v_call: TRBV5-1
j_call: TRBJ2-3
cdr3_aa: CASNPSGGVSDTQYF

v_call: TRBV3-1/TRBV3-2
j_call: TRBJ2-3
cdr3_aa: CASSQAVGSNTQYF

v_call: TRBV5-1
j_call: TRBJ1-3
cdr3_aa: CASSLGTGTGSGNTIYF

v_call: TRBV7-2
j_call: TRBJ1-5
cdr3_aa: CASSSPNQPQHF

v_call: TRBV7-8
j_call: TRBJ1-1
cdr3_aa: CASSFTQGYSYTEAFF

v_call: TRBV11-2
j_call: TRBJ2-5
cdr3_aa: CASSFEETQYF

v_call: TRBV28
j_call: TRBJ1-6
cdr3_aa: CASSPSGTLSSPLHF

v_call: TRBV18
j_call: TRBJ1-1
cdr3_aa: CASSPYISGNTEAFF

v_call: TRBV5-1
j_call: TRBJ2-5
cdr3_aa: CASSQDSGGYQETQYF

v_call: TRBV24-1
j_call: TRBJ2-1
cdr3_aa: CATSDYNEQFF

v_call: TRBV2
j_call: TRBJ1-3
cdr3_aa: CASSEEGISGNTIYF

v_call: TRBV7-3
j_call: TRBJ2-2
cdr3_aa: CASSLFRAGELFF

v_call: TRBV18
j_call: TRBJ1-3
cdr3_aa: CASSPGIGVTGNTIYF

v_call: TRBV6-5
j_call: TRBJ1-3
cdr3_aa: CASSYRHQSGNTIYF

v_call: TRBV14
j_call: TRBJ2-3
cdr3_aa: CASSLRVLAGDTQYF